The source of this TCR beta chain is a study of metastatic and nonmetastatic thyroid tumors. TCRdb redid the clone calls on the PCR reads using MiXCR. Here the sample spans roughly 55,000 clones, 15% to 20% being singletons. Ahead of thyroid surgery, no patient had received treatment of any kind. The CDR3 is made up of 13 amino acids. Trimming pared 7 bases from V and 9 bases from J, leaving 16 bases between. Germline assignment: CDR1 SGHTA and CDR2 FQGTGA. This clone was observed a single time. The chain carries TRBV7-3 and TRBJ2-1; no reliable D call. What was sequenced was blood. This receptor was identified in a male donor with papillary thyroid cancer or a benign thyroid nodule (not recorded which). Some clones in this sample may be carry-over from other donors' samples. CDR3 sequence reads: CASTRLYLSEQFF. The CDR3 DNA follows: TGTGCCAGCACCCGTTTGTACCTAAGTGAGCAGTTCTTC. The full variable domain, its missing parts supplied by reference TRBV7-3 and TRBJ2-1, is GAGVSQTPSNKVTEKGKYVELRCDPISGHTALYWYRQSLGQGPEFLIYFQGTGAADDSGLPNDRFFAVRPEGSVSTLKIQRTERGDSAVYLCASTRLYLSEQFFGPGTRLTVL.